This T cell receptor beta chain emerged from a study of HIV-infected patients and healthy controls. General study points: Healthy control repertoires had roughly threefold more distinct CDR3s than untreated HIV+ repertoires, and higher Shannon diversity.

All unsorted peripheral T cells were captured because whole blood was used without fractionation. This clonotype is medium-sized by share. Its antigen is not identified. Reverse transcription used about 500 ng RNA and constant-region primers for alpha and beta. Each of the alpha and beta chains got its own library through chain-specific third strand synthesis with indices. From the 5' RACE reads, TCRdb called clonotypes with MiXCR, one entry per CDR3 protein. The data contain roughly 9,800 distinct CDR3 sequences, approximately 8% of them singletons. The receptor was isolated from an adult in good health. Input material: blood.

Here the CDR3 reads CAWRDGLAGRETQYF. CDR3 nucleotide sequence: TGTGCCTGGAGGGACGGACTAGCGGGGAGGGAGACCCAGTACTTC. The chain joins TRBV30 to TRBJ2-5; 12 nucleotides align to TRBD2. This CDR3 has 15 amino acids. V lost 3 bases and J lost 5; bases outside the gene matches: 7. Germline CDR1 GTSNPN, CDR2 SVGIG (reference sequence). The entire variable domain, with the rest obtained from reference TRBV30 and TRBJ2-5, is as follows: SQTIHQWPATLVQPVGSPLSLECTVEGTSNPNLYWYRQAAGRGLQLLFYSVGIGQISSEVPQNLSASRPQDRQFILSSKKLLLSDSGFYLCAWRDGLAGRETQYFGPGTRLLVL.